The entry below gives a single TCR beta chain sequence along with its context. It lacks a known antigen. Base quality data are lacking; no much larger clone is found one base away. The sample's treatment or condition label, decoded: live attenuated yellow fever vaccine strain. PBMCs were isolated from peripheral blood using a standard Ficoll-Paque protocol. CD4 and CD8 T-cell fractions were isolated with Dynabeads CD4 and CD8 positive selection kits. TriZol was used to extract RNA from bulk PBMCs, CD4 and CD8 fractions, and dextramer-positive and dextramer-negative fractions. The instrument given in TCRdb is Illumina NovaSeq 6000. TCR cDNA was made using 5'RACE template switching, a step that added a universal primer site and unique molecular identifiers. Priming for cDNA synthesis came from both the TCR alpha and TCR beta constant segments. Two PCR steps were used to amplify libraries, with sample barcodes and sequencing adapters being added in the second step. Libraries were sequenced on Illumina HiSeq 2500 (2x100 bp) or NovaSeq (2x150 bp). As for how the authors treated the data: Demultiplexing of reads and collapsing into UMI consensus sequences were performed with MIGEC, and V(D)J alignment was carried out with MiXCR. Vaccine-responding clonotypes were identified with edgeR using replicate PBMC samples, with FDR below 0.01 and a log2 fold change above 5 up to day 15 being required. Bulk clonotypes were assigned CD4 or CD8 identity according to which sequenced CD4 or CD8 repertoire held them at higher abundance. The raw public data were reprocessed by TCRdb itself: fastp quality trimming at Q25, MiXCR clonotype calling, in-frame beta chains only. Every entry covers one CDR3 protein and lists the most common genes and DNA from its rows. The V and J calls come from TCRdb's annotation, not from the publication. This sample gives more than 300,000 distinct CDR3 sequences in total; about 10% of them show up just once. In total, the top ten clones hold approximately 3.3% of the sample.

CDR1 and CDR2 (SGHAT, FQNNGV) derive from the germline V gene. The CDR3, cysteine through phenylalanine, is 15 amino acids long. CDR3 DNA is the only sequence kept; it has 45 bases, read in frame from the first base. After removal of 5 bases from V and 5 bases from J, the junction retains 4 bases not matched to a gene. The sample originates from a study of T cells after yellow fever vaccination (dated by TCRdb to about 2019). Study-level background: The SMART-Seq v4 Ultra Low Input RNA kit was used to prepare libraries from fractions with low cell numbers. To follow T-cell clones before and after both primary and booster YFV17D yellow fever vaccination, bulk TCR alpha and beta repertoires underwent longitudinal sequencing. Two healthy male donors, one aged 18 to 30 and one aged 30 to 40 years, made up the cohort. Blood was collected at multiple timepoints before and after primary and secondary immunization, and bulk PBMC replicates and cell subsets were isolated.

On the study overall, not on this receptor specifically: A small share of clonotypes occurred in both CD4 and CD8 compartments, likely arising from convergent recombination. The study included only a couple of donors, which limits how far the findings can be generalized. Computational filtering was needed because FACS-sorted repertoires could contain abundant contaminating clonotypes from the bulk population. After the booster, most clones that had expanded after primary vaccination were detected again (nearly 97% of CD4 and over 75% of CD8), suggesting broad maintenance of memory. The secondary T-cell response was weaker than the primary response but faster, peaking on day 5 instead of day 15.

Rearrangement joined TRBV11-2 to TRBJ2-2; the junction holds 11 bases that match TRBD1. Here the sequenced sample was CD4+ T cells sorted from PBMCs, taken 45 days after the yellow fever booster vaccination. This TCR was sampled from a man between 18 and 29 years old who received the YFV17D yellow fever vaccine. The DNA is as follows: TGTGCCAGCAGCCCCCGGGACAGGGGGACCGGGGAGCTGTTTTTT. This is translated as CASSPRDRGTGELFF.